The 19 T cell receptor beta chains reported below all come from one sample, sequenced in a study of human T cells and chemical hapten exposure. Time point specified: patch test 1, 2 weeks after DPC sensitization. As for treatment: therapeutic diphenylcyclopropenone sensitization with weekly scalp DPC. From the RACE reads, TCRdb called clonotypes with MiXCR, one entry per CDR3 protein. The sample includes more than 100,000 distinct CDR3 sequences, roughly 15% of them seen just once. The starting material was whole blood, obtained in connection with sensitization to the hapten diphenylcyclopropenone (DPC). The receptors shown here come from a young man with alopecia areata. Some clones in this sample may be carry-over from other donors' samples.

The DNA for the CDR3 is TGCAGCGTTGAACAGGGGAGCACAGATACGCAGTATTTT. Its protein product is CSVEQGSTDTQYF. The chain carries TRBV29-1 and TRBJ2-3; D might be TRBD1 (6 bases). Germline V gene sequence: CDR1 SQVTM, CDR2 ANQGSEA. The V end was cut by 2 bases, the J end by 0 bases, with 6 bases between. The CDR3 sequence is 13 residues long.

The sample holds many counts of this clonotype. The gene calls are TRBV5-6 and TRBJ1-1; possibly TRBD1 for D (5 bases). Trimming shortened V by 2 bases and J by 1 base, and 15 bases separated the two germline ends. The CDR3 extends over 16 amino acids. Germline values: CDR1 SGHDT, CDR2 YYEEEE. For the CDR3, the DNA is TGTGCCAGCAGCTTCTGGGATGGGACGGCGAACACTGAAGCTTTCTTT. Amino acid sequence: CASSFWDGTANTEAFF.

The table lists this clonotype with many counts. This rearrangement joins TRBV4-3 to TRBJ1-4; 12 nucleotides line up with TRBD1. The CDR3 extends over 17 amino acids. The germline V gene has CDR1 LGHNA and CDR2 YSLEER. The trim removed 4 bases at V and 7 bases at J, leaving 10 bases unmatched. The CDR3 spells CASSRVPGQGAGEKLFF. The CDR3, as DNA: TGCGCCAGCAGCCGGGTCCCGGGACAGGGGGCGGGTGAAAAACTGTTTTTT.

The CDR3 reads CASSGDRGNAGANVLTF. DNA of the CDR3: TGTGCCAGCTCAGGGGACAGGGGTAACGCTGGGGCCAACGTCCTGACTTTC. The gene calls are TRBV18 and TRBJ2-6, with 10 bases identical to TRBD1. The V gene's germline CDR1 is KGHSH and CDR2 LQKENI. V trimming: 5 bases; J trimming: 2 bases; junction bases outside the gene matches: 6. The CDR3 covers 17 residues.

The genes are TRBV10-3 and TRBJ1-1, with TRBD1 identical over 8 bases. Per the germline V gene, CDR1 is ENHRY and CDR2 is SYGVKD. J lost 10 bases, V lost 2 bases, and 3 bases had no gene match. The CDR3 extends over 12 amino acids. The CDR3 sequence is CAISEDRGGAFF. As DNA, the CDR3 is TGTGCCATCAGTGAGGACAGGGGAGGAGCTTTCTTT.

This sequence joins TRBV11-2 and TRBJ2-1, with 7 bases fitting TRBD1. Germline V gene lookup returns CDR1 SGHAT and CDR2 FQNNGV. CDR3 size: 14 residues. J lost 7 bases, V lost 6 bases, and 9 bases had no gene match. The CDR3 region has the DNA TGTGCCAGCAGTAGGTTAGCAGGGGGAAATGAGCAGTTCTTC. Translation: CASSRLAGGNEQFF.

The rearrangement uses TRBV7-9 and TRBJ2-5, with TRBD2 identical over 9 bases. Germline V gives CDR1 SEHNR, CDR2 FQNEAQ (reference sequence). CDR3 length: 17 amino acids. V was clipped by 5 bases and J by 2 bases; unmatched bases: 12. The CDR3 is CASSLSGSGGPQETQYF. The CDR3 bases are TGTGCCAGCAGCCTCTCAGGTAGCGGGGGCCCACAAGAGACCCAGTACTTC. The variable domain in full, completed from reference TRBV7-9 and TRBJ2-5, reads DTGVSQNPRHKITKRGQNVTFRCDPISEHNRLYWYRQTLGQGPEFLTYFQNEAQLEKSRLLSDRFSAERPKGSFSTLEIQRTEQGDSAMYLCASSLSGSGGPQETQYFGPGTRLLVL.

This clonotype has ten or more counts. The V and J genes are TRBV9 and TRBJ2-7; 9 bases line up with TRBD1. Germline V lookup: CDR1 SGDLS, CDR2 YYNGEE. V gave up 0 bases and J gave up 2 bases; unmatched junction bases: 3. This CDR3 has 15 amino acids. The CDR3 protein is CASSVGGTGTYEQYF. The CDR3 DNA sequence: TGTGCCAGCAGCGTAGGGGGGACAGGGACCTACGAGCAGTACTTC.

The J gene is TRBJ1-2, the V gene TRBV12-3 or TRBV12-4, with a weak D call TRBD1 (5 bases). This CDR3 has 14 residues. V was trimmed by 5 bases and J by 1 base, leaving 11 bases between them. CDR3 bases: TGTGCCAGCAGTCCGAGGGGAAGTAACTATGGCTACACCTTC. It encodes CASSPRGSNYGYTF.

There are many counts of this clonotype. The chain is built from TRBV7-9 and TRBJ2-7; 10 bases agree with TRBD1. Germline V gene data show CDR1 as SEHNR and CDR2 as FQNEAQ (reference sequence). The ends lost 1 base at V and 5 bases at J; junction bases unmatched: 5. The CDR3 runs to 15 residues. CDR3 nucleotides: TGTGCCAGCAGCTTAGGAACCGGGACAGGGGACGAGCAGTACGTC. Amino acid sequence: CASSLGTGTGDEQYV.

V gene TRBV6-5 combines with J gene TRBJ1-5; 10 bases fit TRBD1. Germline V gene lookup returns CDR1 MNHEY and CDR2 SVGAGI. V dropped 6 bases and J dropped 4; count of bases not matched to a gene: 15. This CDR3 is 18 amino acids long. CDR3 region: CASSPFERQGARNQPQHF. CDR3 in DNA: TGTGCCAGCAGCCCCTTCGAAAGACAGGGGGCTAGAAATCAGCCCCAGCATTTT.

The V and J genes are TRBV28 and TRBJ2-7, with TRBD1 as a possible D gene (5 bases). This CDR3 has 14 residues. Germline CDR1 MDHEN, CDR2 SYDVKM. The germline V and J ends were trimmed by 3 bases and 2 bases, with 11 bases remaining between them. CDR3 sequence (DNA): TGTGCCAGCAGTTTTTTTAGGGGAACCTACGAGCAGTACTTC. Translation: CASSFFRGTYEQYF.

This clonotype was detected ten times or more. The chain joins TRBV20-1 to TRBJ2-1; 10 bases line up with TRBD2. Trimming removed 5 bases from V and 2 bases from J; junction bases left unmatched: 3. This CDR3 has 14 amino acids. From germline, CDR1 is DFQATT and CDR2 SNEGSKA (reference sequence). The CDR3 sequence is CSAPSGGAYNEQFF. CDR3 sequence (DNA): TGCAGTGCTCCTAGCGGGGGAGCCTACAATGAGCAGTTCTTC.

This chain connects TRBV29-1 to TRBJ1-1; no clear D gene. This CDR3 region has 11 residues. CDR1 is SQVTM, CDR2 ANQGSEA, per germline. Trimming pared 1 base from V and 1 base from J, leaving 1 base between. The CDR3 DNA is TGCAGCGTTGAAGCGAACACTGAAGCTTTCTTT. This sequence encodes CSVEANTEAFF.

About this clonotype: The junction departs from the called germline gene at one end, perhaps through a read error. This chain uses TRBV15 with TRBJ1-6; TRBD1 matches 7 bases. CDR1 and CDR2 (germline): LNHNV, YYDKDF (reference sequence). The CDR3 runs 14 residues. CDR3 protein: CATSRGQVNSPLHF. The CDR3, as DNA: TGTGCCACCAGTAGAGGACAGGTCAATTCACCCCTCCACTTT.

This clonotype was seen only a few times. This chain links TRBV20-1 with TRBJ2-3, with TRBD1 matching over 9 bases. The germline V gene has CDR1 DFQATT and CDR2 SNEGSKA (reference sequence). The CDR3 is 15 residues long. With V trimmed by 6 bases and J by 7 bases, 14 bases remained unmatched. CDR3 protein: CSAGDPGTGRNTQYF. The CDR3 nucleotides are TGCAGTGCCGGGGACCCCGGGACAGGGAGAAATACGCAGTATTTT.

Here the CDR3 reads CASSFIGTGGWNEQFF. CDR3 coding DNA: TGTGCCAGCAGTTTTATCGGGACAGGGGGCTGGAATGAGCAGTTCTTC. The rearrangement joins TRBV28 to TRBJ2-1, with 12 positions matching TRBD1. The CDR3 contains 16 residues. V shed 3 bases and J 7 bases; nucleotides not matched to a gene: 7. Per the germline V gene, CDR1 is MDHEN and CDR2 is SYDVKM.

The table lists this clonotype with many counts. The CDR3 loop reads CASSVSLYQETQYF. CDR3 sequence (DNA): TGTGCCAGCAGTGTGAGCCTATATCAAGAGACCCAGTACTTC. The chain joins TRBV2 to TRBJ2-5, with unresolved D. The CDR3 spans 14 residues. CDR1 and CDR2 from the germline V gene are SNHLY and FYNNEI. V gave up 4 bases and J gave up 2 bases, with 11 bases separating them. Filled out from reference TRBV2 and TRBJ2-5, the complete variable domain reads EPEVTQTPSHQVTQMGQEVILRCVPISNHLYFYWYRQILGQKVEFLVSFYNNEISEKSEIFDDQFSVERPDGSNFTLKIRSTKLEDSAMYFCASSVSLYQETQYFGPGTRLLVL.

This clonotype has just a few counts. This chain connects TRBV7-9 to TRBJ1-1; a weak D match, TRBD1 (5 bases). V shed 5 bases and J shed 5 bases, with 15 bases lying between them. The CDR3 length is 14 residues. Germline lookup yields CDR1 SEHNR and CDR2 FQNEAQ (reference sequence). CDR3 sequence: CASSQSDRGTEAFF. Here the CDR3 DNA reads TGTGCCAGCAGCCAATCCGATCGGGGGACTGAAGCTTTCTTT.